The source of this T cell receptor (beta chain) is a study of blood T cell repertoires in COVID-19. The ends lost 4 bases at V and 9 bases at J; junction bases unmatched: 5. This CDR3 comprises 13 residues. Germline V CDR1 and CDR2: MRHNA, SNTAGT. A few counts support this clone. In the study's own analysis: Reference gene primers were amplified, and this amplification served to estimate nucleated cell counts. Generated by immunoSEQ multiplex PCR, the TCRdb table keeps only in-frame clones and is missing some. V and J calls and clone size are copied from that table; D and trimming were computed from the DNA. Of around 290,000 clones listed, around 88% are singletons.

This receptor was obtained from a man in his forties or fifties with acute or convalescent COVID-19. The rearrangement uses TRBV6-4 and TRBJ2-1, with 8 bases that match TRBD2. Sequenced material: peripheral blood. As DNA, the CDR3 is TGTGCCAGCAGTGCGGAGCGGGGGACTGAGCAGTTCTTC. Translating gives CASSAERGTEQFF.